The clone carrying this T cell receptor (beta chain) was seen only a few times. Its antigen is not known. The data are from a study of cytomegalovirus exposure and HLA in healthy donors. About the study: About 80 million unique TCRs from HLA-typed donors were held in an early data release.

A multiplex PCR was run with 60 Vbeta primers and 13 Jbeta primers. Assay used: immunoSEQ multiplex PCR; TCRdb lists only in-frame clones, some missing. The profile shows around 150,000 clones, around 9.6% of them singletons. CDR1 and CDR2 (germline): SGHNT, YYREEE (reference sequence). V lost 4 bases to trimming and J lost 4 bases, with 18 bases between them. CDR3 length equals 16 residues. Study-wide results and limits: Analysis performed later found 16,951 TCR beta sequences associated with HLA alleles at 0.05 false discovery rate.

Samples came from healthy bone marrow donors. Sequences were obtained from PBMCs. The sequence came from a male donor in good health and CMV-seronegative. The chain joins TRBV5-4 to TRBJ2-1, with D perhaps matching TRBD2 (6 bases). The CDR3 loop reads CASSHWPGGKYNEQFF. CDR3 coding DNA: TGTGCCAGCAGCCACTGGCCCGGCGGGAAGTACAATGAGCAGTTCTTC.